This TCR beta chain derives from a study of identical twins. Whole-study findings and limits: Within cord blood, abundant beta clonotypes carried fewer insertions, but memory repertoires showed no such trend.

TCRdb re-analysed the 5' RACE reads in MiXCR, keeping a single row per CDR3 protein. The sample records just over 450,000 distinct CDR3 sequences, 12% to 15% being singletons. The germline V and J ends were trimmed by 2 bases and 6 bases, with 33 bases remaining between them. The CDR3 length is 20 residues. Germline V gives CDR1 DFQATT, CDR2 SNEGSKA (reference sequence). The count of this clonotype is one. Its antigen is unknown. These same records also appear under a second study, on yellow fever vaccine responses in identical twins.

This sequence joins TRBV20-1 and TRBJ2-3; D might be TRBD1 (7 bases). Sequenced sample: CD4+ T cells sorted from blood. The sequence derives from a woman younger than 35 in good health. The CDR3 bases are TGCAGTGCTAGAACCGTGGGGGGACAGACAGGCAACCTGAAGATCGATACGCAGTATTTT. Residues: CSARTVGGQTGNLKIDTQYF.